This TCR beta chain appears in the sequencing data of a study of CD4+ T cells in melanoma. Findings and caveats of the study: Neoantigen-specific CD4+ T cells in melanoma reportedly had diverse differentiation states. A reported correlation linked neoantigen-specific CD4+ T cells to CD8+, macrophage and B cell function.

CDR3 length: 14 residues. After removal of 2 bases from V and 7 bases from J, the junction contained 6 bases not matched to a gene. CDR1 is SGHRS, CDR2 YFSETQ, per germline. Only in-frame clones appear in the TCRdb table, and some are missing; sequencing was by immunoSEQ multiplex PCR. The data hold over 6,500 clones, with around 65% observed a single time. Relative to its sample, this clone is medium-sized. Antigen: not known. The sequenced material came from cells from a culture (not recorded whether cultured in vitro). The TCR comes from a human donor with melanoma. The gene calls are TRBV5-1 and TRBJ1-2; 9 bases map to TRBD1. CDR3 amino acids: CASSFGQGTGGYTF. In DNA, the CDR3 is TGCGCCAGCAGCTTTGGACAGGGGACGGGTGGCTACACCTTC. Drawing the rest from reference TRBV5-1 and TRBJ1-2, the complete variable domain is KAGVTQTPRYLIKTRGQQVTLSCSPISGHRSVSWYQQTPGQGLQFLFEYFSETQRNKGNFPGRFSGRQFSNSRSEMNVSTLELGDSALYLCASSFGQGTGGYTFGSGTRLTVV.